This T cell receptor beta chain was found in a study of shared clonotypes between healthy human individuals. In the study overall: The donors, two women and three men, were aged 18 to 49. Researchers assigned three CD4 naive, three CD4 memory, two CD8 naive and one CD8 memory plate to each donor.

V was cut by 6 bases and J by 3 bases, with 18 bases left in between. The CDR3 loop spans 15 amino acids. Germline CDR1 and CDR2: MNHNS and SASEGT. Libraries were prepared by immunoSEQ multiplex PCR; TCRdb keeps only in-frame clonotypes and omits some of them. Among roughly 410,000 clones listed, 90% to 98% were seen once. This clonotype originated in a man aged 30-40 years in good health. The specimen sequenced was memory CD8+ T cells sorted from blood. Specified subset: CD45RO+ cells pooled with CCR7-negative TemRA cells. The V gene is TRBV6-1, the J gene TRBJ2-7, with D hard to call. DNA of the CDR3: TGTGCCAGCAGATCGAACGGAGCAAGAGACTACGAGCAGTACTTC. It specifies CASRSNGARDYEQYF.